These T cell receptor beta chains were read from a single sample in a study of siplizumab effects on memory and regulatory T cells. Clones were read by immunoSEQ multiplex PCR, and TCRdb kept only the in-frame ones, dropping some. The data contain 55,000 to 80,000 clones, less than 80% of them singletons. The sample comprised memory CD4+ T cells sorted from blood. Source of these receptors: a human donor in good health. CDR3s include the opening cysteine and the closing phenylalanine or tryptophan. A D gene is named only where the DNA matches it firmly. Some rows have no size entry. The others give once, few or many, or a class for an expanded clone.

V,size,D,J,CDR3,DNA
TRBV9,NA,NA,TRBJ1-2,CASSERREFNYGYTF,TGTGCCAGCAGCGAAAGGAGAGAATTTAACTATGGCTACACCTTC
TRBV28,once,NA,TRBJ1-1,CASLTAPFTEAFF,TGTGCCAGCTTGACAGCTCCCTTCACTGAAGCTTTCTTT
TRBV2,NA,NA,TRBJ1-1,CASRGQSSEAFF,TGTGCCAGCAGAGGACAGTCGTCTGAAGCTTTCTTT
TRBV5-1,once,NA,TRBJ2-3,CASSPGLYTDTQYF,TGCGCCAGCAGCCCTGGATTATACACAGATACGCAGTATTTT
TRBV7-2,NA,TRBD1,TRBJ1-5,CASSLSGTDNQPQHF,TGTGCCAGCAGCTTATCGGGGACAGACAATCAGCCCCAGCATTTT
TRBV7-9,few,NA,TRBJ1-5,CASSSSDGNQPQHF,TGTGCCAGCAGCTCCTCGGACGGCAATCAGCCCCAGCATTTT
TRBV18,NA,NA,TRBJ2-2,CASSPLSQGNGGELFF,TGTGCCAGCTCACCACTTTCCCAGGGGAATGGAGGGGAGCTGTTTTTT
TRBV7-2,NA,TRBD2,TRBJ2-3,CASSYTSGGPDTQYF,TGTGCCAGCAGCTACACTTCGGGGGGACCAGATACGCAGTATTTT
TRBV5-6,NA,NA,TRBJ1-3,CASSIRSLSGNTIYF,TGTGCCAGCAGCATTAGGAGTCTCTCTGGAAACACCATATATTTT
TRBV7-9,few,NA,TRBJ1-2,CASTPPGKNYGYTF,TGTGCCAGCACCCCCCCTGGCAAAAACTATGGCTACACCTTC
TRBV5-1,NA,TRBD2,TRBJ2-3,CASSLMASGFTDTQYF,TGCGCCAGCAGCTTGATGGCTAGCGGTTTCACAGATACGCAGTATTTT
TRBV7-2,NA,TRBD1,TRBJ1-1,CASSPNRGRTTEAFF,TGTGCCAGCAGCCCCAACAGGGGGCGGACCACTGAAGCTTTCTTT
TRBV5-4,NA,NA,TRBJ1-5,CASSLGGEGTYQPQHF,TGTGCCAGCAGCTTGGGGGGTGAGGGGACTTATCAGCCCCAGCATTTT
TRBV9,NA,NA,TRBJ1-3,CASSAQTMNSGNTIYF,TGTGCCAGCAGCGCCCAAACCATGAACTCTGGAAACACCATATATTTT
TRBV28,NA,NA,TRBJ2-2,CASSSSNTGELFF,NA
TRBV6-4,NA,NA,TRBJ2-7,CASSGLYEQYF,TGTGCCAGCAGTGGGCTCTACGAGCAGTACTTC
TRBV6-1,few,NA,TRBJ2-1,CASRSYNEQFF,TGTGCCAGCAGATCATACAATGAGCAGTTCTTC
TRBV7-8,NA,NA,TRBJ1-4,CASSEFITARDAEKLFF,TGTGCCAGCAGCGAATTTATCACTGCCAGGGACGCTGAAAAACTGTTTTTT
TRBV9,NA,TRBD1,TRBJ2-7,CASSVGWTGGEQYF,TGTGCCAGCAGCGTAGGATGGACAGGGGGCGAGCAGTACTTC
TRBV30,NA,TRBD2,TRBJ2-4,CAWSQPGLAGALAKNIQYF,TGTGCCTGGAGTCAACCGGGACTAGCGGGGGCCCTAGCCAAAAACATTCAGTACTTC
TRBV11-3,once,NA,TRBJ1-1,CASSFGPNTEAFF,TGTGCCAGCAGCTTCGGTCCGAACACTGAAGCTTTCTTT
TRBV7-2,NA,TRBD2,TRBJ2-3,CASSGRLAGGTDTQYF,TGTGCCAGCAGCGGACGACTAGCGGGGGGCACAGATACGCAGTATTTT
TRBV5-1,NA,NA,TRBJ1-1,CASSSGYATEAFF,TGCGCCAGCAGCTCCGGGTATGCGACTGAAGCTTTCTTT
TRBV4-3,once,NA,TRBJ1-5,CASSQDGTGLKPQHF,TGCGCCAGCAGCCAAGACGGTACAGGACTGAAGCCCCAGCATTTT
TRBV5-4,NA,TRBD2,TRBJ2-3,CASSLGGLVTDTQYF,TGTGCCAGCAGTTTGGGAGGGTTAGTCACAGATACGCAGTATTTT
TRBV4-2,once,TRBD1,TRBJ1-2,CASSQEAGGDYGYTF,TGTGCCAGCAGCCAAGAGGCAGGGGGCGACTATGGCTACACCTTC
TRBV2,medium-sized,NA,TRBJ2-7,CASNGVGSYEQYF,TGTGCCAGCAACGGGGTGGGGTCCTACGAGCAGTACTTC
TRBV7-2,NA,NA,TRBJ2-5,CASSLVGDFRETQYF,TGTGCCAGCAGCTTAGTCGGGGATTTTAGAGAGACCCAGTACTTC
TRBV6-6,NA,NA,TRBJ1-3,CASSYSGGYRDTIYF,TGTGCCAGCAGTTACTCAGGGGGATACAGAGACACCATATATTTT
TRBV6-1,once,TRBD1,TRBJ2-2,CASSEKDRGNTGELFF,TGTGCCAGCAGTGAAAAGGACAGGGGCAACACCGGGGAGCTGTTTTTT
TRBV11-2,few,NA,TRBJ2-3,CASSLGGLGVDTQYF,TGTGCCAGCAGCTTGGGGGGCCTAGGGGTAGATACGCAGTATTTT
TRBV30,NA,TRBD2,TRBJ2-3,CAAVAGSTDTQYF,TGTGCCGCAGTAGCGGGATCCACAGATACGCAGTATTTT
TRBV5-3,NA,NA,TRBJ1-1,CARSLIRASTEAFF,TGTGCCAGAAGCTTGATCAGGGCGAGCACTGAAGCTTTCTTT
TRBV7-2,NA,TRBD1,TRBJ1-2,CASSSSGQGAWGYTF,TGTGCCAGCAGCTCTTCGGGACAGGGGGCTTGGGGCTACACCTTC
TRBV28,NA,NA,TRBJ2-7,CASSFALDRRGSYEQYF,TGTGCCAGCAGTTTCGCCCTAGACAGGAGAGGGTCCTACGAGCAGTACTTC
TRBV30,NA,NA,TRBJ1-1,CAWRRLQGTEAFF,TGTGCCTGGAGAAGGCTCCAAGGGACTGAAGCTTTCTTT
TRBV2,NA,TRBD1,TRBJ1-5,CASSADRSLLDQPQHF,TGTGCCAGCAGTGCGGACAGGAGCCTTCTCGATCAGCCCCAGCATTTT
TRBV18,NA,NA,TRBJ1-3,CASSPAAGTTASLGTIYF,TGTGCCAGCTCACCAGCAGCCGGGACGACCGCCTCTCTCGGCACCATATATTTT
TRBV5-1,NA,TRBD1,TRBJ2-3,CASSWDRATDTQYF,TGCGCCAGCAGCTGGGACAGGGCGACAGATACGCAGTATTTT
TRBV5-1,many,NA,TRBJ2-5,CASSLEGTKETQYF,TGCGCCAGCAGCTTGGAGGGAACTAAAGAGACCCAGTACTTC
TRBV7-3,NA,NA,TRBJ1-6,CASSLDSSYNSPLHF,TGTGCCAGCAGCCTAGACAGCTCCTATAATTCACCCCTCCACTTT
TRBV7-8,NA,TRBD1,TRBJ2-7,CASRHSTDRAEQYF,TGTGCCAGCAGGCATTCTACCGACAGGGCCGAGCAGTACTTC